This T cell receptor beta chain is drawn from a study of blood T cell repertoires in COVID-19. Study at large: COVID-19 samples collected from the United States, Italy and Spain covered acute and convalescent phases. PBMCs, B-cell-depleted T cells, or T cells provided the cDNA or gDNA that made up the material.

With V trimmed by 3 bases and J by 2 bases, 7 bases remained unmatched. The CDR3 covers 16 residues. Per germline, CDR1 KGHDR and CDR2 SFDVKD. Original analysis: It was from reference gene primer amplification that nucleated cell counts were estimated. Only in-frame clones appear in the TCRdb table, and some are missing; sequencing was by immunoSEQ multiplex PCR. That table gives V, J and clone size, and the DNA gave D and trimming. The repertoire holds about 50,000 clones, with around 83% as singletons. This rearrangement joins TRBV24-1 to TRBJ2-5; 8 bases map to TRBD2. Input material: peripheral blood. The clonotype comes from a man in his 60s with acute or convalescent COVID-19. The CDR3: CATSDPGRGGQETQYF. The CDR3 DNA reads TGTGCCACCAGTGATCCCGGACGGGGGGGACAAGAGACCCAGTACTTC.